The sequence of this T cell receptor beta chain was determined in a study of T cells in Graves' hyperthyroidism and ophthalmopathy. Amplification of TCR beta CDR3 regions used RNA as the template. HTBI primers were used for first-round RT-PCR of the TCR CDR3. TCRdb re-analysed the multiplex PCR reads in MiXCR, keeping a single row per CDR3 protein. Here the sample spans around 700,000 distinct CDR3 sequences, about a third being singletons. Germline CDR1 and CDR2: SNHLY and FYNNEI. V lost 8 bases to trimming and J lost 1 base, with 12 bases between them. The CDR3 runs to 15 residues. The rearrangement joins TRBV2 to TRBJ1-6; D not resolved. Sequencing was carried out using blood. The receptor's source is a woman between 40 and 50 years old with Graves' hyperthyroidism. The CDR3 DNA reads TGTGCCAGCGTGGATCGTTGGTCCTATAATTCACCCCTCCACTTT. Its protein is CASVDRWSYNSPLHF. The entire variable domain, with the rest obtained from reference TRBV2 and TRBJ1-6, is as follows: EPEVTQTPSHQVTQMGQEVILRCVPISNHLYFYWYRQILGQKVEFLVSFYNNEISEKSEIFDDQFSVERPDGSNFTLKIRSTKLEDSAMYFCASVDRWSYNSPLHFGNGTRLTVT.